Below are 2 T cell receptor beta chains sequenced from a single sample in a study of blood T cell repertoires in COVID-19. The table came from immunoSEQ multiplex PCR; TCRdb's copy has only in-frame clones and leaves some out. Found here are 250,000 or so clones, approximately 90% of them singletons; the top ten hold 0.85% to 0.95%. Source material: PBMCs or T cells enriched from blood (not recorded which). Receptor source: a man over 45 who had been exposed to COVID-19.

The chain combines TRBV5-1 with TRBJ2-5; 8 bases are a match to TRBD1. CDR1 is SGHRS and CDR2 is YFSETQ in the germline V gene. The V and J ends lost 2 bases and 1 base, in that order; junction bases with no gene match: 10. The CDR3 sequence is 17 residues long. The chain's CDR3 is CASSFGQGAVFQETQYF. The CDR3 DNA follows: TGCGCCAGCAGCTTCGGGCAGGGGGCGGTATTCCAAGAGACCCAGTACTTC.

The J gene is TRBJ2-1, the V gene TRBV2; 9 bases are a match to TRBD2. The CDR3 is 14 residues long. With 7 bases clipped from V and 9 bases from J, the junction kept 10 bases outside the gene matches. The germline gives CDR1 SNHLY, CDR2 FYNNEI. CDR3 region: CASNIAGERGEQFF. The CDR3 region has the DNA TGTGCCAGCAATATAGCGGGGGAAAGAGGTGAGCAGTTCTTC. Full variable domain (missing parts from reference TRBV2 and TRBJ2-1): EPEVTQTPSHQVTQMGQEVILRCVPISNHLYFYWYRQILGQKVEFLVSFYNNEISEKSEIFDDQFSVERPDGSNFTLKIRSTKLEDSAMYFCASNIAGERGEQFFGPGTRLTVL.